This entry lists 14 T cell receptor beta chains sequenced from one sample in a study of blood T cell repertoires in COVID-19. Clones were read by immunoSEQ multiplex PCR, and TCRdb kept only the in-frame ones, dropping some. This table holds about 230,000 clones, approximately 87% found once. Material for sequencing was peripheral blood. The receptors shown here come from a woman in her 70s with active or convalescent COVID-19.

For this clone: A much larger clone differs by one base, so this may be a read error. Other DNA sequences in this sample translate to the same CDR3. The rearrangement joins TRBV19 to TRBJ1-6, with 9 bases lining up with TRBD1. J gave up 5 bases and V 5 bases, and 4 bases lay outside the gene matches. In germline, CDR1 is LNHDA, CDR2 SQIVND (reference sequence). The CDR3 length is 15 residues. CDR3 protein: CASSPRTGDNSPLHF. CDR3 nucleotide sequence: TGTGCCAGTAGTCCACGGACAGGGGATAATTCACCCCTCCACTTT.

The V call is TRBV7-2, the J call TRBJ1-4; D uncertain. The germline V gene encodes CDR1 SGHTA and CDR2 FQGNSA. This CDR3 region has 13 residues. V dropped 1 base and J dropped 4 bases, with 4 bases sitting between them. The CDR3 region is CASSLDSNEKLFF. In DNA, the CDR3 is TGTGCCAGCAGCTTAGACAGTAATGAAAAACTGTTTTTT.

This clone was counted ten times or more. This sequence joins TRBV29-1 and TRBJ1-4; D may be TRBD1 (6 bases). The V and J ends lost 3 bases and 10 bases respectively, with 18 bases between them. The germline V gene has CDR1 SQVTM and CDR2 ANQGSEA. The CDR3 spans 14 residues. This chain's CDR3 is CSVEMDSANGKLFF. CDR3 sequence (DNA): TGCAGCGTTGAGATGGACAGTGCTAACGGAAAACTGTTTTTT.

The V gene is TRBV24-1, the J gene TRBJ2-3; 10 bases are a match to TRBD1. J was trimmed by 3 bases and V by 7 bases; bases with no gene match: 6. CDR3 length: 15 residues. The germline CDR1 and CDR2 sequences are KGHDR and SFDVKD. Written as DNA, the CDR3 is TGTGCCACCAGCTTGGGACAGGGGAGTACAGATACGCAGTATTTT. Translated, it gives CATSLGQGSTDTQYF.

The CDR3 protein is CASSERGHWNTEAFF. DNA for the CDR3: TGCGCCAGCAGTGAGAGGGGACACTGGAACACTGAAGCTTTCTTT. This rearrangement joins TRBV10-1 to TRBJ1-1; a weak D match, TRBD1 (6 bases). This CDR3 has 15 residues. Germline V lookup: CDR1 WNHNN, CDR2 SYGVQD (reference sequence). With 2 bases removed from V and 1 base from J, the gap between germline ends came to 11 bases.

This clone was seen a few times. This sequence joins TRBV4-3 and TRBJ1-6; D may be TRBD1 (6 bases). Trimming cost V 0 bases and J 0 bases, with 15 bases left between them. Germline V gives CDR1 LGHNA, CDR2 YSLEER. This CDR3 contains 19 residues. The CDR3: CASSQDSAQGVSYNSPLHF. The DNA of the CDR3 is TGCGCCAGCAGCCAAGATTCCGCACAGGGAGTCTCCTATAATTCACCCCTCCACTTT.

The CDR3 protein is CASSVTDTQYF. The CDR3, as DNA: TGTGCCAGCAGCGTAACAGATACGCAGTATTTT. The genes are TRBV5-4 and TRBJ2-3; no reliable D call. This CDR3 region has 11 residues. The germline V gene has CDR1 SGHNT and CDR2 YYREEE (reference sequence). V lost 4 bases, J lost 3 bases, and 3 bases lay in between.

V is TRBV6-5 and J is TRBJ2-1, with 9 bases fitting TRBD2. V gave up 5 bases and J gave up 9 bases; unmatched junction bases: 2. The CDR3 length is 12 residues. The germline gives CDR1 MNHEY, CDR2 SVGAGI. This CDR3 is CASSTTSGEQFF. Here the CDR3 DNA reads TGTGCCAGCAGTACGACTAGCGGTGAGCAGTTCTTC.

The chain couples TRBV30 to TRBJ2-5; TRBD2 matches 10 bases. The germline CDR1 and CDR2 sequences are GTSNPN and SVGIG (reference sequence). This CDR3 spans 15 amino acids. V was pared by 2 bases and J by 5 bases, with 8 bases of the junction left unmatched. The chain's CDR3 is CAWSFSGRASETQYF. DNA of the CDR3: TGTGCCTGGAGTTTCAGCGGGAGGGCCAGTGAGACCCAGTACTTC.

This chain links TRBV2 with TRBJ2-5, with D tentatively TRBD2 (5 bases). The CDR3 runs 15 residues. Germline assignment: CDR1 SNHLY and CDR2 FYNNEI. Trimming removed 5 bases from V and 4 bases from J, with 17 bases in between. The chain's CDR3 is CASSLLGGKGETQYF. DNA for the CDR3: TGTGCCAGCAGTCTACTAGGAGGAAAGGGAGAGACCCAGTACTTC.

V usage is TRBV9 and J usage is TRBJ2-3, with D possibly matching TRBD2 (6 bases). Germline CDR1 is SGDLS and CDR2 is YYNGEE. V lost 0 bases and J lost 4, with 9 bases in between. This CDR3 region has 14 residues. The CDR3 reads CASSVGGGSDTQYF. In DNA, the CDR3 is TGTGCCAGCAGCGTAGGGGGAGGTTCAGATACGCAGTATTTT.

In nucleotides, the CDR3 is TGTGCCAGCTCACCGGGACAGCTAAGGAATCAGCCCCAGCATTTT. Its translation is CASSPGQLRNQPQHF. This chain joins TRBV18 and TRBJ1-5, with 7 bases aligning to TRBD1. V shed 3 bases, J shed 4 bases, and the junction held 6 bases outside the gene matches. The germline V gene encodes CDR1 KGHSH and CDR2 LQKENI. The CDR3 runs to 15 residues.

J is TRBJ2-7 and V is TRBV29-1; 7 bases line up with TRBD1. Germline CDR1 reads SQVTM; CDR2 reads ANQGSEA. The CDR3 spans 15 residues. Trimming removed 5 bases from V and 4 bases from J; junction bases left unmatched: 14. CDR3 DNA sequence: TGCAGCGTTCTAACCGGGGCAGGGGGTGGGTACGAGCAGTACTTC. This codes for CSVLTGAGGGYEQYF.

The chain carries TRBV11-2 and TRBJ2-3; D ambiguous. Between the trimmed V and J ends, which lost 0 bases and 2 bases, there was a span of 6 bases. CDR1 and CDR2 from the germline V gene are SGHAT and FQNNGV. The CDR3 is made up of 14 amino acids. Written as DNA, the CDR3 is TGTGCCAGCAGCTTAGAGGCCCCCACAGATACGCAGTATTTT. This translates into CASSLEAPTDTQYF. The full variable domain, completed using reference TRBV11-2 and TRBJ2-3, is EAGVAQSPRYKIIEKRQSVAFWCNPISGHATLYWYQQILGQGPKLLIQFQNNGVVDDSQLPKDRFSAERLKGVDSTLKIQPAKLEDSAVYLCASSLEAPTDTQYFGPGTRLTVL.